The next 12 T cell receptor beta chains were all read from a single sample in a study of early T cells in non-severe SARS-CoV-2 infection. One entry per CDR3 protein, called by TCRdb with MiXCR from the 5' RACE reads. The sample lists some 25,000 distinct CDR3 sequences, more than 3.5% occurring once. The material sequenced was whole blood. The receptors originated from an adult who was a healthcare worker with PCR-confirmed SARS-CoV-2 infection or an uninfected control (not recorded which).

This clonotype was observed at least ten times. The chain uses TRBV6-6 and TRBJ2-7; 8 bases are a match to TRBD1. J lost 5 bases, V lost 7 bases, and 10 bases had no gene match. The CDR3 sequence is 14 residues long. Germline CDR1 reads MNHNY; CDR2 reads SVGAGI (reference sequence). CDR3 region: CASTLRAGGHEQYF. CDR3 nucleotides: TGTGCCAGCACCCTAAGGGCAGGGGGCCACGAGCAGTACTTC.

This clonotype has ten or more counts. This chain connects TRBV7-9 to TRBJ1-4, with D possibly matching TRBD1 (5 bases). The CDR3 is made up of 14 amino acids. Between the trimmed V and J ends, which lost 3 bases and 5 bases, there was a span of 10 bases. The germline gives CDR1 SEHNR, CDR2 FQNEAQ (reference sequence). CDR3 loop: CASSFTTENEKLFF. The DNA of the CDR3 is TGTGCCAGCAGCTTTACGACAGAGAATGAAAAACTGTTTTTT.

This clonotype has ten or more counts. The genes are TRBV6-1 and TRBJ2-1, with 7 bases lining up with TRBD2. From germline, CDR1 is MNHNS and CDR2 SASEGT. The CDR3 loop spans 14 amino acids. Trimming cost V 7 bases and J 8 bases; bases outside gene matches: 11. CDR3 amino acids: CASNLAGESDEQFF. The CDR3 DNA is TGTGCCAGCAACCTGGCGGGAGAATCGGATGAGCAGTTCTTC.

In this sample, this clonotype turned up many times. The chain joins TRBV6-5 to TRBJ2-7, with D hard to call. Germline V gene data show CDR1 as MNHEY and CDR2 as SVGAGI. V lost 2 bases and J 6 bases, leaving 8 bases between the germline ends. The CDR3 has 12 residues. The CDR3 spells CASSYVGVEQYF. CDR3 DNA: TGTGCCAGCAGTTACGTTGGGGTCGAGCAGTACTTC.

This clonotype was picked up many times. The chain uses TRBV28 and TRBJ2-3, with 7 bases lining up with TRBD2. Germline CDR1 is MDHEN and CDR2 is SYDVKM. V shed 5 bases and J 0 bases; nucleotides not matched to a gene: 8. The CDR3 consists of 16 residues. CDR3 sequence: CASSAFLAASTDTQYF. CDR3 in DNA: TGTGCCAGCAGTGCATTCCTAGCGGCCAGCACAGATACGCAGTATTTT.

This clonotype has ten or more counts. This sequence joins TRBV4-1 and TRBJ2-1; no definite D call. The ends were cut back, 0 bases at V and 0 bases at J, with 12 bases in the middle. The CDR3 is made up of 17 amino acids. Germline CDR1 is MGHRA and CDR2 is YSYEKL. Written as DNA, the CDR3 is TGCGCCAGCAGCCAAGAACCCCCAGAGAGCTCCTACAATGAGCAGTTCTTC. Its translation is CASSQEPPESSYNEQFF.

The rearrangement links TRBV20-1 to TRBJ2-1, with D possibly being TRBD2 (6 bases). Trimming stripped 6 bases from V and 0 bases from J, with 12 bases between. CDR1 is DFQATT and CDR2 is SNEGSKA in the germline V gene (reference sequence). The CDR3 sequence is 14 residues long. CDR3 amino acids: CSARDSSSYNEQFF. In DNA, the CDR3 is TGCAGTGCCCGGGACTCCAGCTCCTACAATGAGCAGTTCTTC.

This clonotype was counted a few times. The genes are TRBV5-1 and TRBJ2-4, with D possibly being TRBD2 (6 bases). CDR1 SGHRS and CDR2 YFSETQ come from the germline V gene. The CDR3 has 17 amino acids. Trimming pared 0 bases from V and 0 bases from J, leaving 13 bases between. CDR3 in DNA: TGCGCCAGCAGCTTGGGGTCGGCGGGATTAGCCAAAAACATTCAGTACTTC. Protein product: CASSLGSAGLAKNIQYF.

The chain combines TRBV4-2 with TRBJ2-7; the match to TRBD1 covers 10 bases. The CDR3 sequence is 16 residues long. Germline CDR1 LGHNA, CDR2 YNFKEQ. The V gene end was trimmed by 3 bases and the J gene end by 5 bases; junction bases not matched to a gene: 10. This chain's CDR3 is CASSQNRDRGAHEQYF. For the CDR3, the DNA is TGTGCCAGCAGCCAGAACCGGGACAGGGGTGCCCACGAGCAGTACTTC.

This clonotype has a count of ten or more. The chain couples TRBV11-2 to TRBJ1-6, with D hard to call. V gave up 0 bases and J gave up 9 bases, with 12 bases separating them. This CDR3 contains 15 residues. Germline CDR1 SGHAT, CDR2 FQNNGV. The CDR3 coding sequence is TGTGCCAGCAGCTTAGAAGGCGGTAGGAGTTCACCCCTCCACTTT. This gives the protein CASSLEGGRSSPLHF.

This clonotype was counted ten times or more. V gene TRBV5-5 combines with J gene TRBJ1-6; 7 nucleotides align to TRBD1. Germline CDR1 and CDR2: SGHKS and YYEKEE (reference sequence). Trimming at V came to 4 bases and at J to 15 bases, leaving 7 bases not matched to a gene. CDR3 length: 12 amino acids. The CDR3 protein is CASSGVDRDLHF. Here the CDR3 DNA reads TGTGCCAGCAGCGGCGTCGACAGGGACCTCCACTTT. The whole variable domain, remainder taken from reference TRBV5-5 and TRBJ1-6, is DAGVTQSPTHLIKTRGQQVTLRCSPISGHKSVSWYQQVLGQGPQFIFQYYEKEERGRGNFPDRFSARQFPNYSSELNVNALLLGDSALYLCASSGVDRDLHFGNGTRLTVT.

This clonotype was counted ten times or more. The J gene is TRBJ2-1, the V gene TRBV7-8; 9 bases are a match to TRBD1. The CDR3 is made up of 16 amino acids. CDR1 SGHVS and CDR2 FQNEAQ come from the germline V gene. V gave up 2 bases and J gave up 6 bases; unmatched junction bases: 8. Here the CDR3 reads CASSLIVGTGINEQFF. The CDR3 DNA is TGTGCCAGCAGCTTAATTGTTGGGACAGGGATCAATGAGCAGTTCTTC.